The sequence of this TCR beta chain was determined in a study of blood T cell repertoires in COVID-19. Produced via immunoSEQ multiplex PCR; TCRdb's table is partial and in-frame only. The data contain around 310,000 clones, around nine tenths of them singletons. Germline-derived CDR1 and CDR2 are MDHEN and SYDVKM. The length of the CDR3 is 14 residues. V shed 7 bases and J shed 2 bases, with 15 bases lying between them. This clone appeared a single time. The sequence was obtained from a woman aged 25-40 years who had recovered from COVID-19. Sequenced sample: PBMCs or T cells enriched from blood (not recorded which). The chain recombines TRBV28 with TRBJ2-7; D perhaps matches TRBD2 (5 bases). The CDR3 DNA reads TGTGCCAGCACCCCCGGGGTGGTCACCTACGAGCAGTACTTC. Its protein is CASTPGVVTYEQYF.